Listed here is a single T cell receptor beta chain. The data were taken from a study of Ad26.COV2.S vaccination and SARS-CoV-2 variants. The germline gives CDR1 WNHNN, CDR2 SYGVQD (reference sequence). The V and J ends lost 4 bases and 2 bases respectively, with 8 bases between them. The CDR3 contains 13 residues. TCRdb's table, derived via immunoSEQ multiplex PCR, lists solely in-frame clones and lacks some. This table has 200,000 to 250,000 clones, 85% to 90% appearing once. Regarding treatment: roughly 19 received Ad26.COV2.S at low or high dose, single or two shots; a few received placebo; per-sample allocation not given. Collection of samples fell on day 63 after the first vaccine or placebo injection.

The TCR originated in a person between 18 and 60 years old who received the Ad26.COV2.S COVID-19 vaccine or a placebo. Material: peripheral blood, obtained in a trial of Ad26.COV2.S vaccine versus placebo. This chain connects TRBV10-1 to TRBJ2-5, with a weak D call TRBD2 (6 bases). This chain's CDR3 is CASSGGNQETQYF. CDR3 nucleotide sequence: TGCGCCAGCAGTGGCGGGAATCAAGAGACCCAGTACTTC.